This passage covers 25 T cell receptor beta chains from one sample sequenced in a study of OX40 agonist ivuxolimab in advanced cancers. The data were produced by immunoSEQ multiplex PCR, yet TCRdb's version contains in-frame clones alone and is incomplete. The data contain 55,000 to 75,000 clones, approximately 86% of them seen just once; the ten biggest clones take up about 0.78%. Source: CD4+ or CD8+ T cells sorted from blood, taken in a trial of the OX40 agonist ivuxolimab. The receptors come from an adult with an advanced solid tumor such as melanoma, head and neck, liver or kidney cancer.

V gene TRBV4-3 combines with J gene TRBJ1-5; tentatively, D is TRBD1 (6 bases). The ends were cut back, 3 bases at V and 1 base at J, with 13 bases in the middle. The CDR3 is 16 amino acids. The V gene's germline CDR1 is LGHNA and CDR2 YSLEER. DNA of the CDR3: TGCGCCAGCAGCCAGGGGGCAGGCGGCAGCAATCAGCCCCAGCATTTT. Translating it yields CASSQGAGGSNQPQHF.

This clone occurred once. The genes are TRBV13 and TRBJ2-5; D is tentatively TRBD1 or TRBD2 (5 bases each). The germline V gene encodes CDR1 PRHDT and CDR2 FYEKMQ (reference sequence). This CDR3 contains 15 residues. Trimming removed 0 bases from V and 5 bases from J, with 13 bases in between. The CDR3 region is CASSLGRGREETQYF. In nucleotides, the CDR3 is TGTGCCAGCAGCTTAGGCCGTGGCAGGGAGGAGACCCAGTACTTC.

This clone came up once. A junction end diverges from the germline sequence, so it may reflect a read error. The genes are TRBV6-1 and TRBJ1-5; D gene uncertain. Germline CDR1 and CDR2: MNHNS and SASEGT. The CDR3 runs to 14 residues. The CDR3 sequence is CATSLRGDNQPQHF. CDR3 sequence (DNA): TGTGCCACCAGTCTTCGCGGAGACAATCAGCCCCAGCATTTT.

Concerning this clone: The germline gene is not matched at one end of the junction; a read error may be the cause. The J gene is TRBJ2-7, the V gene TRBV7-7, with TRBD2 as a possible D gene (5 bases). Germline CDR1 SSHAT, CDR2 FNYEAQ (reference sequence). This CDR3 has 13 residues. For the CDR3, the DNA is TGTGCTAGCAGTTTGGATGAGGGAGACGAGCAGTACTTC. This codes for CASSLDEGDEQYF.

The CDR3: CASRTFGNGYTF. The CDR3 region has the DNA TGTGCCAGCAGGACCTTTGGAAATGGCTACACCTTC. This chain connects TRBV6-5 to TRBJ1-2; unclear D gene. This CDR3 has 12 residues. Germline V lookup: CDR1 MNHEY, CDR2 SVGAGI. The V gene lost 6 bases and the J gene lost 6 bases, with 11 bases spanning the gap.

This clone has just one count. This chain joins TRBV9 and TRBJ1-3; D gene unclear. The V gene's germline CDR1 is SGDLS and CDR2 YYNGEE. The ends were cut back, 2 bases at V and 0 bases at J, with 15 bases in the middle. CDR3 length: 17 residues. The CDR3 sequence: CASSVFPSTGSGNTIYF. CDR3 sequence (DNA): TGTGCCAGCAGCGTCTTCCCTTCCACGGGCTCTGGAAACACCATATATTTT.

The genes are TRBV7-8 and TRBJ1-5, with unresolved D. Germline V gene data show CDR1 as SGHVS and CDR2 as FQNEAQ. The CDR3 spans 15 residues. V lost 1 base, J lost 1 base, and 8 bases lay in between. CDR3 DNA sequence: TGTGCCAGCAGCTTAGGTGTCCGCAGCAATCAGCCCCAGCATTTT. This codes for CASSLGVRSNQPQHF.

V and J are TRBV7-2 and TRBJ2-2; no definite D call. V gave up 5 bases and J gave up 4 bases, with 8 bases separating them. This CDR3 is 13 amino acids long. Germline V gives CDR1 SGHTA, CDR2 FQGNSA. The CDR3 is CASSIDFTGELFF. The CDR3 nucleotides read TGTGCCAGCAGCATCGACTTCACCGGGGAGCTGTTTTTT.

This clone was counted once. This chain uses TRBV18 with TRBJ2-7, with 7 bases matching TRBD2. The ends lost 2 bases at V and 2 bases at J; junction bases unmatched: 6. Germline CDR1 is KGHSH and CDR2 is LQKENI. The CDR3 spans 15 residues. The CDR3 sequence: CASSPSRGDPYEQYF. CDR3 sequence (DNA): TGTGCCAGCTCACCATCCCGGGGGGATCCCTACGAGCAGTACTTC.

The rearrangement links TRBV5-6 to TRBJ2-5, with D tentatively TRBD1 (5 bases). CDR3 length: 15 amino acids. The V and J ends lost 1 base and 2 bases respectively, with 12 bases between them. Germline CDR1 and CDR2: SGHDT and YYEEEE. The CDR3 sequence: CASSLWRQLQETQYF. Here the CDR3 DNA reads TGTGCCAGCAGCTTGTGGAGACAGTTACAAGAGACCCAGTACTTC.

The chain recombines TRBV9 with TRBJ2-7, with 10 bases that match TRBD2. The germline gives CDR1 SGDLS, CDR2 YYNGEE. The CDR3 runs 17 residues. The V segment lost 0 bases and the J segment 0 bases; nucleotides outside the gene matches: 6. The CDR3 bases are TGTGCCAGCAGCGTAGGCGGACTAGCGGCAAGCTCCTACGAGCAGTACTTC. Residues: CASSVGGLAASSYEQYF. The variable domain in full, completed from reference TRBV9 and TRBJ2-7, reads DSGVTQTPKHLITATGQRVTLRCSPRSGDLSVYWYQQSLDQGLQFLIQYYNGEERAKGNILERFSAQQFPDLHSELNLSSLELGDSALYFCASSVGGLAASSYEQYFGPGTRLTVT.

The J gene is TRBJ2-5, the V gene TRBV29-1, with 7 bases lining up with TRBD1. The CDR3 totals 13 residues. After removal of 6 bases from V and 6 bases from J, the junction contained 10 bases not matched to a gene. The germline gives CDR1 SQVTM, CDR2 ANQGSEA. CDR3 protein: CSVGDRVGKTQYF. The CDR3 DNA reads as TGCAGCGTCGGCGACAGGGTTGGAAAGACCCAGTACTTC.

The rearrangement joins TRBV4-3 to TRBJ2-3, with 7 bases that match TRBD2. CDR1 and CDR2 from the germline V gene are LGHNA and YSLEER. The CDR3 runs 17 residues. Trimming at V came to 0 bases and at J to 7 bases, leaving 13 bases not matched to a gene. The CDR3 sequence is CASSQDYNGPTSNTQYF. CDR3 nucleotide sequence: TGCGCCAGCAGCCAAGATTATAACGGCCCGACTAGCAATACGCAGTATTTT.

The chain uses TRBV28 and TRBJ1-2; possible D gene TRBD1, 6 bases. Trimming shortened V by 5 bases and J by 4 bases, and 17 bases separated the two germline ends. Germline V lookup: CDR1 MDHEN, CDR2 SYDVKM. CDR3 length: 15 amino acids. CDR3 protein: CASSPAGGNIYGYTF. The CDR3 DNA is TGTGCCAGCAGTCCGGCGGGGGGCAACATCTATGGCTACACCTTC.

The J gene is TRBJ2-1, the V gene TRBV5-1, with 7 positions matching TRBD1. CDR1 SGHRS and CDR2 YFSETQ come from the germline V gene. The CDR3 runs 15 residues. V was pared by 0 bases and J by 3 bases, with 3 bases of the junction left unmatched. The CDR3 region is CASSLEGAGYNEQFF. The CDR3, as DNA: TGCGCCAGCAGCTTGGAGGGGGCCGGCTACAATGAGCAGTTCTTC.

The chain employs TRBV9 and TRBJ2-7; 7 bases are a match to TRBD2. Trimming took 0 bases from V and 2 from J; bases not matched to a gene: 5. The germline CDR1 and CDR2 sequences are SGDLS and YYNGEE. This CDR3 region has 15 residues. CDR3 sequence (DNA): TGTGCCAGCAGCGTAGCCCCTAGCGGACCCTACGAGCAGTACTTC. Amino acid sequence: CASSVAPSGPYEQYF.

The chain is built from TRBV7-6 and TRBJ2-1; D tentatively reads TRBD1 or TRBD2 (5 bases each). The length of the CDR3 is 14 residues. Germline V lookup: CDR1 SGHVS, CDR2 FNYEAQ. Trimming removed 0 bases at V and 8 bases at J, with 11 bases between. This chain's CDR3 is CASSLAPLGDEQFF. CDR3 nucleotide sequence: TGTGCCAGCAGCTTAGCCCCACTAGGGGATGAGCAGTTCTTC.

The gene calls are TRBV5-1 and TRBJ2-3; possibly TRBD2 for D (6 bases). Per germline, CDR1 SGHRS and CDR2 YFSETQ. V lost 4 bases to trimming and J lost 2 bases, with 8 bases between them. CDR3 length: 13 residues. CDR3 DNA sequence: TGCGCCAGCAGCACGGGGGACACAGATACGCAGTATTTT. Translated: CASSTGDTDTQYF.

This clone was observed a single time. The chain carries TRBV30 and TRBJ2-3; D is perhaps TRBD1 or TRBD2 (5 bases each). Germline V CDR1 and CDR2: GTSNPN, SVGIG (reference sequence). With 3 bases removed from V and 2 bases from J, the gap between germline ends came to 9 bases. The CDR3 is 13 residues long. CDR3 DNA: TGTGCCTGGAGCGGGGCCACCACAGATACGCAGTATTTT. As protein: CAWSGATTDTQYF.

The V call is TRBV7-3, the J call TRBJ2-6, with 7 bases identical to TRBD1. Per the germline V gene, CDR1 is SGHTA and CDR2 is FQGTGA. The CDR3 loop spans 18 amino acids. J was trimmed by 0 bases and V by 0 bases; bases with no gene match: 5. The CDR3 region has the DNA TGTGCCAGCAGCTTAACGGGGACAGTAGGCTCTGGGGCCAACGTCCTGACTTTC. Protein product: CASSLTGTVGSGANVLTF.

The chain is built from TRBV6-1 and TRBJ1-4; D is unclear. Trimming took off 1 base at V and 8 bases at J, with 11 bases between the two ends. The germline gives CDR1 MNHNS, CDR2 SASEGT. CDR3 length equals 14 residues. The CDR3 DNA follows: TGTGCCAGCAGTGAAGTGGCTGATTGGGAAAAACTGTTTTTT. Protein: CASSEVADWEKLFF.

The V gene is TRBV7-9, the J gene TRBJ2-7, with D perhaps TRBD1 or TRBD2 (5 bases each). The V end lost 5 bases, the J end lost 2 bases, and 13 bases lay between the germline ends. Germline V lookup: CDR1 SEHNR, CDR2 FQNEAQ (reference sequence). CDR3 size: 14 residues. CDR3 in amino acids: CASSRRDRPYEQYF. The CDR3 DNA follows: TGTGCCAGCAGCAGACGGGACCGACCCTACGAGCAGTACTTC.

V and J are TRBV6-5 and TRBJ2-1; D is perhaps TRBD2 (6 bases). This CDR3 comprises 15 residues. Germline lookup yields CDR1 MNHEY and CDR2 SVGAGI. With 0 bases removed from V and 6 bases from J, the gap between germline ends came to 12 bases. CDR3 nucleotides: TGTGCCAGCAGTTACTCGGTTTTGGGAGGCAATGAGCAGTTCTTC. Residues: CASSYSVLGGNEQFF.

This clone was observed once. This sequence joins TRBV5-4 and TRBJ2-7, with D perhaps matching TRBD1 (6 bases). Trimming removed 0 bases from V and 2 bases from J, with 12 bases in between. Germline lookup yields CDR1 SGHNT and CDR2 YYREEE (reference sequence). CDR3 length: 15 amino acids. CDR3 nucleotide sequence: TGTGCCAGCAGCTTGGGGGGGCTTGGGACCTACGAGCAGTACTTC. This codes for CASSLGGLGTYEQYF. Drawing the rest from reference TRBV5-4 and TRBJ2-7, the complete variable domain is ETGVTQSPTHLIKTRGQQVTLRCSSQSGHNTVSWYQQALGQGPQFIFQYYREEENGRGNFPPRFSGLQFPNYSSELNVNALELDDSALYLCASSLGGLGTYEQYFGPGTRLTVT.

Remarks on this clone: This sample also contains other DNA sequences that code for the same CDR3. This chain joins TRBV28 and TRBJ2-5, with D hard to call. The CDR3 is 11 amino acids. The V end lost 6 bases, the J end lost 5 bases, and 7 bases lay between the germline ends. Looked up from germline, CDR1 is MDHEN and CDR2 is SYDVKM. The CDR3 DNA reads TGTGCCAGCAGCCTGCGGGAGACCCAGTACTTC. This codes for CASSLRETQYF.